This is a list of T cell receptor beta chains from one sample in a study of beta chain features in type 1 diabetes. Profiled with immunoSEQ multiplex PCR; TCRdb holds only in-frame clones, not every one. The table lists around 200,000 clones, about an eighth of them singletons. The sample comprised central memory CD4+ T cells from blood. These receptors came from a woman younger than 30 in good health. CDR3s include the opening cysteine and the closing phenylalanine or tryptophan. Fields, in order: V gene, CDR3 protein.

>TRBV14
CASSQGTTYYEQYF
>TRBV27
CASSTRLAGTYNEQFF
>TRBV6-1
CASSESRRGYTF
>TRBV7-9
CASSSRRGSGGNEQFF
>TRBV28
CASSTRGLQYF
>TRBV18
CASSLAASYEQYF
>TRBV11-2
CASSPKPGYGYTF
>TRBV28
CASSFDRGHGQPQHF
>TRBV10-3
CAISESGGLSSYEQYF
>TRBV11-2
CASSPLAGALAGELFF
>TRBV30
CAWRALTSGSSYEQYF
>TRBV5-4
CASSRKLAGRTDTQYF
>TRBV30
CAWSLERVSGYTF
>TRBV19
CASNRGQGTDTQYF
>TRBV7-9
CASSLAQLAGGSTDTQYF
>TRBV30
CAWSSGETQYF
>TRBV5-4
CASSLTGVNTEAFF
>TRBV11-2
CASSVIAGGSVGAFF
>TRBV6-5
CASSYSSSGELFQFF
>TRBV29-1
CSVSSGQVNTEAFF
>TRBV5-1
CASSLAPGVGYGYTF
>TRBV25-1
CASSTPYEQYF
>TRBV7-9
CATGTGPSGANVLTF
>TRBV7-9
CASSARPGETQYF
>TRBV4-2
CASSQLTTGANVLTF
>TRBV15
CATSRDQKEGQYF
>TRBV4-3
CASSQPGTSGPNEQFF
>TRBV11-2
CASSLVSRETQYF
>TRBV19
CASSIDRGLQLDF
>TRBV4-2
CASSQDALAVSTDTQYF
>TRBV6-5
CASRKTGGDARGYTF
>TRBV5-1
CASSRLGGYNEQFF
>TRBV30
CAWSPTQGSGNTIYF
>TRBV5-1
CASRRVTGGSTDTQYF
>TRBV11-1
CASSSRTSLYNEQFF
>TRBV19
CASSVWGDGANVLTF
>TRBV11-2
CASSLGYSYEQYF
>TRBV29-1
CSVEAGGFEQYF
>TRBV2
CASTPFSYNTEAFF
>TRBV5-1
CASSLDFQGLYEQYF
>TRBV28
CASSLTGPSSGNTIYF
>TRBV7-2
CASSLRRDRAF
>TRBV19
CASSTGLPSTDTQYF
>TRBV20-1
CRGAGANVLTF
>TRBV15
CATSRDWGTLSYEQYF
>TRBV28
CASSPYSQEYSNQPQHF
>TRBV7-9
CASSLGSGISYEQYF
>TRBV5-6
CASSPGGARSREQYF
>TRBV11-2
CASSLGRDPYQETQYF